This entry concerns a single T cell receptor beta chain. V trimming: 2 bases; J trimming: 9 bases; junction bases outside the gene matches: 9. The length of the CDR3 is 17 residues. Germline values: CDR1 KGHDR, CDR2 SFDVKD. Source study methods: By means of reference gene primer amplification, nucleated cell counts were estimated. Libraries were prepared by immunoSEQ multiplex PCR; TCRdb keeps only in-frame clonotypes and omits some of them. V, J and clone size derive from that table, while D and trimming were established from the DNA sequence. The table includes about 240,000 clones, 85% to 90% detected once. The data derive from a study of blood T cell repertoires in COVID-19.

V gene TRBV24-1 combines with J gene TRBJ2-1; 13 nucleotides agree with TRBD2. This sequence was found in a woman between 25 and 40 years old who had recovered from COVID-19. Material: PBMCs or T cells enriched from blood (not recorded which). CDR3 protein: CATSDSTSGRAEGEQFF. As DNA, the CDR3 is TGTGCCACCAGTGATTCCACTAGCGGGAGGGCTGAGGGTGAGCAGTTCTTC.